Listed here are 10 T cell receptor beta chains from one sample, sequenced in a study of cytomegalovirus exposure and HLA in healthy donors. PCR primers comprised 60 Vbeta and 13 Jbeta primers. Sequenced by immunoSEQ multiplex PCR; TCRdb stores in-frame clones only, minus some. The table lists about 180,000 clones, roughly 87% of them singletons. Sequenced sample: PBMCs. These receptors were taken from a man aged 35 to 55 in good health and CMV-seronegative.

The rearrangement joins TRBV2 to TRBJ1-1; a weak D match, TRBD1 (5 bases). This CDR3 has 13 amino acids. Trimming pared 7 bases from V and 1 base from J, leaving 10 bases between. Germline CDR1 reads SNHLY; CDR2 reads FYNNEI. The CDR3 region is CASTPGPNTEAFF. DNA for the CDR3: TGTGCCAGCACTCCAGGGCCGAACACTGAAGCTTTCTTT. Based on the CDR3 plus reference TRBV2 and TRBJ1-1, the full variable domain is EPEVTQTPSHQVTQMGQEVILRCVPISNHLYFYWYRQILGQKVEFLVSFYNNEISEKSEIFDDQFSVERPDGSNFTLKIRSTKLEDSAMYFCASTPGPNTEAFFGQGTRLTVV.

This sequence joins TRBV5-1 and TRBJ2-1; perhaps TRBD1 as D (5 bases). Trimming cost V 7 bases and J 9 bases, with 20 bases left between them. Germline CDR1 reads SGHRS; CDR2 reads YFSETQ. This CDR3 contains 14 residues. CDR3: CASRPGSPTGEQFF. CDR3 DNA sequence: TGCGCCAGCCGGCCGGGCAGTCCTACAGGTGAGCAGTTCTTC.

V is TRBV4-1 and J is TRBJ1-2; D uncertain. The CDR3 length is 18 residues. The germline CDR1 and CDR2 sequences are MGHRA and YSYEKL. V shed 0 bases and J shed 2 bases, with 19 bases lying between them. The CDR3 coding sequence is TGCGCCAGCAGCCAAGACTTTTCGGTGGGCGACCGAAACTATGGCTACACCTTC. Translating gives CASSQDFSVGDRNYGYTF.

This clone came up once. The V and J genes are TRBV7-2 and TRBJ2-1; the match to TRBD2 covers 10 bases. The CDR3 contains 16 residues. Unmatched junction bases numbered 10, after V lost 5 bases and J lost 6 bases. Per germline, CDR1 SGHTA and CDR2 FQGNSA. The CDR3 loop reads CASSTLGLALGNEQFF. For the CDR3, the DNA is TGTGCCAGCAGCACCCTGGGACTAGCGCTGGGCAATGAGCAGTTCTTC. Complete variable domain (other parts from reference TRBV7-2 and TRBJ2-1): GAGVSQSPSNKVTEKGKDVELRCDPISGHTALYWYRQSLGQGLEFLIYFQGNSAPDKSGLPSDRFSAERTGGSVSTLTIQRTQQEDSAVYLCASSTLGLALGNEQFFGPGTRLTVL.

The chain couples TRBV7-2 to TRBJ2-5; 10 bases line up with TRBD2. The trim removed 6 bases at V and 5 bases at J, leaving 12 bases unmatched. Germline CDR1 is SGHTA and CDR2 is FQGNSA. CDR3 size: 16 residues. The CDR3 region has the DNA TGTGCCAGCAGTCGGGGACTAGCGAGGTATGCGGAGACCCAGTACTTC. It yields the protein CASSRGLARYAETQYF. Variable domain in full (rest from reference TRBV7-2 and TRBJ2-5): GAGVSQSPSNKVTEKGKDVELRCDPISGHTALYWYRQSLGQGLEFLIYFQGNSAPDKSGLPSDRFSAERTGGSVSTLTIQRTQQEDSAVYLCASSRGLARYAETQYFGPGTRLLVL.

This sequence joins TRBV7-2 and TRBJ2-5; TRBD2 might be the D (6 bases). This CDR3 contains 15 residues. CDR1 SGHTA and CDR2 FQGNSA come from the germline V gene. The V end lost 1 base, the J end lost 1 base, and 10 bases lay between the germline ends. CDR3 DNA sequence: TGTGCCAGCAGCTTAGATTCCGGGGGCCAAGAGACCCAGTACTTC. This translates into CASSLDSGGQETQYF.

V is TRBV19 and J is TRBJ2-5; TRBD1 matches at 7 bases. The length of the CDR3 is 15 residues. CDR1 is LNHDA, CDR2 SQIVND, per germline (reference sequence). Losses at the gene ends were 5 bases for V and 2 bases for J; bases not matched to a gene: 8. The CDR3 sequence is CASSVGTVLQETQYF. The DNA for the CDR3 is TGTGCCAGTAGTGTTGGGACAGTCCTACAAGAGACCCAGTACTTC.

The V and J genes are TRBV19 and TRBJ1-5, with D perhaps matching TRBD1 (6 bases). Deletions cut 0 bases from V and 2 bases from J, with 8 bases between. The CDR3 runs to 15 residues. CDR1 is LNHDA, CDR2 SQIVND, per germline (reference sequence). The DNA of the CDR3 is TGTGCCAGTAGTATAGATCGGACAGGCAATCAGCCCCAGCATTTT. It encodes CASSIDRTGNQPQHF.

The gene calls are TRBV28 and TRBJ2-7; 8 positions match TRBD2. This CDR3 has 15 amino acids. J gave up 1 base and V 6 bases, and 8 bases lay outside the gene matches. From germline, CDR1 is MDHEN and CDR2 SYDVKM. CDR3 loop: CASSSSGGGSYEQYF. The CDR3 bases are TGTGCCAGCAGCAGCTCGGGGGGGGGTTCCTACGAGCAGTACTTC.

This clone was detected a few times. The chain carries TRBV11-3 and TRBJ2-1; 9 nucleotides agree with TRBD2. Trimming cost V 3 bases and J 4 bases; bases outside gene matches: 4. This CDR3 region has 15 residues. CDR1 SGHNT and CDR2 YENEEA come from the germline V gene. The CDR3, as DNA: TGTGCCAGCAGCTTTGGCGCGGGAGGGTACAATGAGCAGTTCTTC. As protein: CASSFGAGGYNEQFF.